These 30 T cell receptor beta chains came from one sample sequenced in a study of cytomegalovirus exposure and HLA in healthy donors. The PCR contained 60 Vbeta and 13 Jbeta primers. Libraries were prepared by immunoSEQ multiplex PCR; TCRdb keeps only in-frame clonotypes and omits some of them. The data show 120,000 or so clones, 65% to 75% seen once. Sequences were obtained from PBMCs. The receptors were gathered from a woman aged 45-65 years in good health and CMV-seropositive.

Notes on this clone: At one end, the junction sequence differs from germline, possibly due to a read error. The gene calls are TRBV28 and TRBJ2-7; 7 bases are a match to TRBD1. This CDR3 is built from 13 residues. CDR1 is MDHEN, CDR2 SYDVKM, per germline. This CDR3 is CAGSLQGPYEQYF. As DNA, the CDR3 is TGTGCCGGCAGTTTACAGGGGCCCTACGAGCAGTACTTC.

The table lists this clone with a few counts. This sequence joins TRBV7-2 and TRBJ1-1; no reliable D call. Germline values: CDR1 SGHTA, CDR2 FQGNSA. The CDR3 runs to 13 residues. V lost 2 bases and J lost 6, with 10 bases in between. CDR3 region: CASSLLVHAEAFF. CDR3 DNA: TGTGCCAGCAGCTTATTAGTGCACGCTGAAGCTTTCTTT. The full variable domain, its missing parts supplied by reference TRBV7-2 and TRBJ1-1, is GAGVSQSPSNKVTEKGKDVELRCDPISGHTALYWYRQSLGQGLEFLIYFQGNSAPDKSGLPSDRFSAERTGGSVSTLTIQRTQQEDSAVYLCASSLLVHAEAFFGQGTRLTVV.

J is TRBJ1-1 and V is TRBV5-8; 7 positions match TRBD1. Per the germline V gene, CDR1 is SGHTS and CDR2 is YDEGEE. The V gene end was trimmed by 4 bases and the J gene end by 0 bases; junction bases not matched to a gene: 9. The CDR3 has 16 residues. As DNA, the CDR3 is TGTGCCAGCAGCCGTCAGGCGGGACAGCTGAACACTGAAGCTTTCTTT. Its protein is CASSRQAGQLNTEAFF.

CDR3: CASSWTGKNTEAFF. The CDR3 DNA reads as TGTGCCAGCAGTTGGACAGGGAAGAACACTGAAGCTTTCTTT. The chain uses TRBV6-5 and TRBJ1-1; 8 bases agree with TRBD1. Germline V gene sequence: CDR1 MNHEY, CDR2 SVGAGI. This CDR3 is built from 14 residues. After removal of 4 bases from V and 1 base from J, the junction contained 2 bases not matched to a gene.

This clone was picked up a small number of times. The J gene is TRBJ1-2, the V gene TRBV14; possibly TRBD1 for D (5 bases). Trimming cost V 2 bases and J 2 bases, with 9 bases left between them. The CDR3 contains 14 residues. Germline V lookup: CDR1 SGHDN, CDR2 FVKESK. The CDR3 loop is CASSQQGGNYGYTF. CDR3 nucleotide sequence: TGTGCCAGCAGCCAACAGGGAGGGAACTATGGCTACACCTTC.

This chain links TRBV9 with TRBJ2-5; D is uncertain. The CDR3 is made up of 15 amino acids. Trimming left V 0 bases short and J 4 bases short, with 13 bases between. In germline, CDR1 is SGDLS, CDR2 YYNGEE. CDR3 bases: TGTGCCAGCAGCGTAGGAACCCCTACGGGAGAGACCCAGTACTTC. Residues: CASSVGTPTGETQYF.

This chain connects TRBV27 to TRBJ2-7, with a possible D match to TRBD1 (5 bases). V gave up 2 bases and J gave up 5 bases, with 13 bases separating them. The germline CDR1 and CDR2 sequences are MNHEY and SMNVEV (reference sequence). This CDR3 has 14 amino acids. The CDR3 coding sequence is TGTGCCAGCAGTTTAAACAGGCCGACCCACGAGCAGTACTTC. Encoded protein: CASSLNRPTHEQYF.

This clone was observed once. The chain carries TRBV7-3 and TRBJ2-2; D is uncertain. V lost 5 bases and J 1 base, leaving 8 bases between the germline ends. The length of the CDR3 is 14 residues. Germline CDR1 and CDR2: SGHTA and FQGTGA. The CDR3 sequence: CASSLRQNTGELFF. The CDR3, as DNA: TGTGCCAGCAGCCTCCGACAGAACACCGGGGAGCTGTTTTTT.

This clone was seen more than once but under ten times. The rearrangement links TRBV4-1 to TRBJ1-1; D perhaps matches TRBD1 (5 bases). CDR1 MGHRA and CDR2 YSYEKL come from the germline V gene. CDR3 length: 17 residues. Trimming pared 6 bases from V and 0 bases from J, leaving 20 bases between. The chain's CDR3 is CASRSDSPRGLNTEAFF. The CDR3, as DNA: TGCGCCAGCAGAAGCGATTCACCGCGGGGGTTGAACACTGAAGCTTTCTTT.

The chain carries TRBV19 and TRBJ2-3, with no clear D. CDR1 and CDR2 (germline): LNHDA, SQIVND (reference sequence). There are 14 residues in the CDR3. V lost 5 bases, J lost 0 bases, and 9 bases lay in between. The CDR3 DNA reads TGTGCCAGTAGTCCCCCCGGGAGCACAGATACGCAGTATTTT. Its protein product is CASSPPGSTDTQYF. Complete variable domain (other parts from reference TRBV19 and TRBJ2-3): DGGITQSPKYLFRKEGQNVTLSCEQNLNHDAMYWYRQDPGQGLRLIYYSQIVNDFQKGDIAEGYSVSREKKESFPLTVTSAQKNPTAFYLCASSPPGSTDTQYFGPGTRLTVL.

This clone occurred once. CDR3: CASKEGGVTEAFF. In nucleotides, the CDR3 is TGTGCCAGCAAGGAAGGGGGAGTAACTGAAGCTTTCTTT. J is TRBJ1-1 and V is TRBV28, with D possibly being TRBD1 (6 bases). Germline V gene sequence: CDR1 MDHEN, CDR2 SYDVKM. V was shortened by 7 bases and J by 5 bases, with 14 bases between the two germline ends. This CDR3 region has 13 residues.

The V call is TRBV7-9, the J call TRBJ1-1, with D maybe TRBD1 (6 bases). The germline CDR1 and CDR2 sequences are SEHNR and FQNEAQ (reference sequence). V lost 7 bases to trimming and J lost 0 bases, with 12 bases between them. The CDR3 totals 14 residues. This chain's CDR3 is CASNKGEVNTEAFF. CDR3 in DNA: TGTGCCAGCAACAAGGGGGAAGTGAACACTGAAGCTTTCTTT.

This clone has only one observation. CDR3 sequence reads: CATSKSGTGLYEQYF. The DNA of the CDR3 is TGTGCCACCAGCAAATCCGGGACAGGGTTGTACGAGCAGTACTTC. V is TRBV15 and J is TRBJ2-7; 9 bases are a match to TRBD1. Germline V gives CDR1 LNHNV, CDR2 YYDKDF (reference sequence). This CDR3 spans 15 amino acids. V lost 4 bases, J lost 4 bases, and 8 bases stayed unmatched.

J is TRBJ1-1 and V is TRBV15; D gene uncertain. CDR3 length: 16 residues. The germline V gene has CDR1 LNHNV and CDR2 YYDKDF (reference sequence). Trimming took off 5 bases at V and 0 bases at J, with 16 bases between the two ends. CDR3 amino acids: CATSARPTSMNTEAFF. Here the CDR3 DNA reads TGTGCCACCAGCGCCCGGCCGACAAGCATGAACACTGAAGCTTTCTTT.

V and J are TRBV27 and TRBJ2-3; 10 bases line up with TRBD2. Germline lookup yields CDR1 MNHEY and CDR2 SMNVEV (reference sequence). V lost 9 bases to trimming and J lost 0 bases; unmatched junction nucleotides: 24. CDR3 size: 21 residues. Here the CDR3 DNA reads TGTGCCAGTAGAGGCCCTAGCGTCTGGCTAGCGGGAGCGACTAGCACAGATACGCAGTATTTT. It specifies CASRGPSVWLAGATSTDTQYF.

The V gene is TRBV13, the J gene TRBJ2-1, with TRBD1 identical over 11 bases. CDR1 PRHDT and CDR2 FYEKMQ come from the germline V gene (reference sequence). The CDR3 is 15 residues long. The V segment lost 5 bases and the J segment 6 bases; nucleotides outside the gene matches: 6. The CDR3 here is CASSRGTGGGNEQFF. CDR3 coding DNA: TGTGCCAGCAGCCGAGGGACAGGGGGAGGCAATGAGCAGTTCTTC.

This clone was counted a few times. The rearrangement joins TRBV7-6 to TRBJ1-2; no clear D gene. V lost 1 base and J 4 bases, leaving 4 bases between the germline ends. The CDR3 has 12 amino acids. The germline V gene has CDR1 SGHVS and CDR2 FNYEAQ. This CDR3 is CASSLEAYGYTF. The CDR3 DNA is TGTGCCAGCAGCTTAGAAGCCTATGGCTACACCTTC. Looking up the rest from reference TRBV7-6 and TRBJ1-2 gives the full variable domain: GAGVSQSPRYKVTKRGQDVALRCDPISGHVSLYWYRQALGQGPEFLTYFNYEAQQDKSGLPNDRFSAERPEGSISTLTIQRTEQRDSAMYRCASSLEAYGYTFGSGTRLTVV.

CDR3 region: CSVERGATGELFF. The CDR3 DNA sequence: TGCAGCGTTGAACGGGGGGCCACCGGGGAGCTGTTTTTT. The chain recombines TRBV29-1 with TRBJ2-2; D is perhaps TRBD2 (7 bases). Trimming left V 2 bases short and J 4 bases short, with 8 bases between. CDR3 length: 13 residues. Germline values: CDR1 SQVTM, CDR2 ANQGSEA.

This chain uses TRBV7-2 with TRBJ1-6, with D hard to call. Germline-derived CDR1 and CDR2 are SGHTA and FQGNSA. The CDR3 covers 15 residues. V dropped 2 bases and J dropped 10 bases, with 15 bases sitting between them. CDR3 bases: TGTGCCAGCAGCTTACTAACACAGAACGGATCACCCCTCCACTTT. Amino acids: CASSLLTQNGSPLHF.

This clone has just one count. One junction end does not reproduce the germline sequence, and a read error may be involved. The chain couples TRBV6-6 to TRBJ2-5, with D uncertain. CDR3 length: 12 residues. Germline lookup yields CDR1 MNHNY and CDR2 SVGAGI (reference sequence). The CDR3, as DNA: TGTGCCAGCAGTTCGGAGACCAACCCCCTGAACTTC. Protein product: CASSSETNPLNF.

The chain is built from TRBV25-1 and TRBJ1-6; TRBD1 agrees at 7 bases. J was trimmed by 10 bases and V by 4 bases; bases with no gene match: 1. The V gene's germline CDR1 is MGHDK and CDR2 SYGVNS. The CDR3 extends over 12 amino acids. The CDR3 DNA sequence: TGTGCCAGCAGTGCGACAGGGTCACCCCTCCACTTT. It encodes CASSATGSPLHF.

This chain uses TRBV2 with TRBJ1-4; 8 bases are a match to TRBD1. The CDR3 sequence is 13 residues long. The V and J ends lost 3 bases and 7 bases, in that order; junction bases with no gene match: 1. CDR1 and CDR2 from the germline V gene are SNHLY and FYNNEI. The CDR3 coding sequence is TGTGCCAGCAGTGACCAGGGGGCTGAAAAACTGTTTTTT. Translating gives CASSDQGAEKLFF.

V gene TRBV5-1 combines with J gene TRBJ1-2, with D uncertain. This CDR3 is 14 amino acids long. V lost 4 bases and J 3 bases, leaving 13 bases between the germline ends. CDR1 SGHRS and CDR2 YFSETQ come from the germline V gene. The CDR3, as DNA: TGCGCCAGCAGCCAAGCCCCGAATGACTATGGCTACACCTTC. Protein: CASSQAPNDYGYTF.

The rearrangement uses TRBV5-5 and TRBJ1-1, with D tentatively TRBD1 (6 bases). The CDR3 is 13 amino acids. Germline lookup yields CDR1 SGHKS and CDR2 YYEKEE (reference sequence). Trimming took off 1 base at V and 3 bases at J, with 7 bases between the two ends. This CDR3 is CASSLQGHTEAFF. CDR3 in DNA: TGTGCCAGCAGCTTGCAGGGGCACACTGAAGCTTTCTTT. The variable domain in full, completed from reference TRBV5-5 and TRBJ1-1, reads DAGVTQSPTHLIKTRGQQVTLRCSPISGHKSVSWYQQVLGQGPQFIFQYYEKEERGRGNFPDRFSARQFPNYSSELNVNALLLGDSALYLCASSLQGHTEAFFGQGTRLTVV.

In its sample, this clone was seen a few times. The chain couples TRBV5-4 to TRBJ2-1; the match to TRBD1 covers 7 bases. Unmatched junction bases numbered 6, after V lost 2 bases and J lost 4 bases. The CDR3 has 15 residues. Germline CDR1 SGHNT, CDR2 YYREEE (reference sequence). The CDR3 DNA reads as TGTGCCAGCAGCTTAATGACAGGGCTATACAATGAGCAGTTCTTC. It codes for CASSLMTGLYNEQFF.

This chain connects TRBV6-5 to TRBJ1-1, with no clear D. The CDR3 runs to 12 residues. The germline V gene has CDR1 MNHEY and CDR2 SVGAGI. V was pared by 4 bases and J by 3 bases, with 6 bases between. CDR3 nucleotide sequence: TGTGCCAGCAGTTCGTCAGACACTGAAGCTTTCTTT. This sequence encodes CASSSSDTEAFF.

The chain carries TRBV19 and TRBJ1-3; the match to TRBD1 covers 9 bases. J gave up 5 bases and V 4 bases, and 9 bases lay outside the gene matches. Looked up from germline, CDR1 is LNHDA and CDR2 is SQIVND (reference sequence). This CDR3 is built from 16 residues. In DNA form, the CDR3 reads TGTGCCAGTAGTAACCCGGGACAGGGTTTTAGAAACACCATATATTTT. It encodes CASSNPGQGFRNTIYF.

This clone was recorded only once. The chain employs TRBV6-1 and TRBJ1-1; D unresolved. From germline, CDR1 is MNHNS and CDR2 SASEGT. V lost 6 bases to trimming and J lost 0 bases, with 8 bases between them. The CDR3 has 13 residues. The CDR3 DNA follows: TGTGCCAGCAGGGAGGGTTTGAACACTGAAGCTTTCTTT. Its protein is CASREGLNTEAFF.

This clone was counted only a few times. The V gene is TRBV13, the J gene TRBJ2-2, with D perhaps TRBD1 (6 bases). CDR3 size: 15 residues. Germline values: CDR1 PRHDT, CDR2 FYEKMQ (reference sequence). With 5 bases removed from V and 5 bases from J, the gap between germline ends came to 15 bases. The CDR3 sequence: CASSRTGTWTGELFF. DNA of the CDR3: TGTGCCAGCAGCCGCACCGGGACATGGACCGGGGAGCTGTTTTTT.

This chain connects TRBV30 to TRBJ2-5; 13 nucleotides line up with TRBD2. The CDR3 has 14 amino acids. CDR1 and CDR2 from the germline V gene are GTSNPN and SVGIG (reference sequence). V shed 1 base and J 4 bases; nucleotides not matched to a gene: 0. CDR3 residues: CAWSGLAGGETQYF. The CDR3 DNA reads TGTGCCTGGAGTGGACTAGCGGGAGGAGAGACCCAGTACTTC.